This is a list of T cell receptor beta chains from one sample in a study of blood T cell repertoires in COVID-19. TCRdb's table, derived via immunoSEQ multiplex PCR, lists solely in-frame clones and lacks some. The table records about 150,000 clones, about four fifths of them present only once. Sequencing input: peripheral blood. These receptors originate from a human donor with acute or convalescent COVID-19. The donor label of this sample is uncertain. Each CDR3 is given with its conserved first and last residue. The D gene is left open where the match is weak. Part of the rows lack a size; the others show once, few, many or a class for expanded clones.

D gene	V gene	J gene	CDR3 length	clone size	CDR3 DNA	CDR3 protein
-	TRBV24-1	TRBJ1-2	14	-	TGTGCCACCAGTGATTTGTGGGGGCGGGATGGCTACACCTTC	CATSDLWGRDGYTF
-	TRBV28	TRBJ1-4	13	-	TGTGCCAGCGGGGGGGTCCTTAATGAAAAACTGTTTTTT	CASGGVLNEKLFF
-	TRBV6-5	TRBJ2-2	13	once	TGTGCCAGCAGGAGGGAGCACACCGGGGAGCTGTTTTTT	CASRREHTGELFF
-	TRBV19	TRBJ1-1	16	-	TGTGCCAGTAGTCCCCGGGGGGGCGCCCCGAGAACTGAAGCTTTCTTT	CASSPRGGAPRTEAFF
TRBD2	TRBV27	TRBJ2-3	18	-	TGTGCCAGCAGTTTAACCCCGGCTAGCGGGGGGGCAGCAGATACGCAGTATTTT	CASSLTPASGGAADTQYF
-	TRBV18	TRBJ2-6	14	-	TGTGCCAGCTCCCCGCCTAATGAGGCCAACGTCCTGACTTTC	CASSPPNEANVLTF
TRBD2	TRBV9	TRBJ2-1	17	-	TGTGCCAGCAGCGTCCATCCGACTAGCGGGGATAGGAATGAGCAGTTCTTC	CASSVHPTSGDRNEQFF
TRBD1	TRBV7-9	TRBJ1-5	14	-	TGTGCCAGCAGCGGGACAGGGAGCAATCAGCCCCAGCATTTT	CASSGTGSNQPQHF
TRBD1	TRBV5-1	TRBJ1-1	15	-	TGCGCCAGCAGCTTACGGACAGGGACGAACACTGAAGCTTTCTTT	CASSLRTGTNTEAFF
TRBD1	TRBV11-2	TRBJ2-2	15	few	TGTGCCAGCAGCTTGGCAGGGGGTCGAACCGGGGAGCTGTTTTTT	CASSLAGGRTGELFF
TRBD1	TRBV7-9	TRBJ1-2	14	few	TGTGCCAGCAGCTACGCAGGGGGCGGCTATGGCTACACCTTC	CASSYAGGGYGYTF
-	TRBV3-1/TRBV3-2	TRBJ2-3	14	-	TGTGCCAGCAGCCATGGGGGGAAAGCAGATACGCAGTATTTT	CASSHGGKADTQYF
TRBD1	TRBV11-2	TRBJ1-6	14	-	TGTGCCAGCAGCTTAGGACAGGGGAGTTCACCCCTCCACTTT	CASSLGQGSSPLHF
-	TRBV2	TRBJ1-5	13	-	TGTGCCAGCAGTGCAGGGTTCAATCAGCCCCAGCATTTT	CASSAGFNQPQHF
TRBD1	TRBV27	TRBJ1-1	14	-	TGTGCCAGCAGGGGACAGACCCCGAACACTGAAGCTTTCTTT	CASRGQTPNTEAFF
-	TRBV9	TRBJ1-5	15	-	TGTGCCAGCAGCCCCTCCGGGCGGAAAGGGGGGCCCCAGCATTTT	CASSPSGRKGGPQHF
-	TRBV3-1/TRBV3-2	TRBJ1-3	15	medium-sized	TGTGCCAGCAGCCAAGAACTGTCCTCTGGAAACACCATATATTTT	CASSQELSSGNTIYF
-	TRBV21-1	TRBJ1-2	12	-	TGTGCCAGCAGCAAACCTCTCTATGGCTACACCTTC	CASSKPLYGYTF
TRBD1	TRBV6-5	TRBJ2-5	14	-	TGTGCCAGCAGAACGGGGACAGGGGGAGAGACCCAGTACTTC	CASRTGTGGETQYF
-	TRBV5-1	TRBJ1-2	13	-	TGCGCCAGCGGATCGGAACTAGACTATGGCTACACCTTC	CASGSELDYGYTF
TRBD2	TRBV3-1/TRBV3-2	TRBJ2-3	15	-	TGTGCCAGCACCATAGCGGGGGGGACCACAGATACGCAGTATTTT	CASTIAGGTTDTQYF
-	TRBV7-9	TRBJ1-1	16	-	TGTGCCAGCAGCTTTGCCCCCGGACAGAGGAACACTGAAGCTTTCTTT	CASSFAPGQRNTEAFF
TRBD2	TRBV5-1	TRBJ2-2	19	-	TGCGCCAGCAGCTATTACCGGACTAGCGGGGGGAAGGGCACCGGGGAGCTGTTTTTT	CASSYYRTSGGKGTGELFF
-	TRBV6-5	TRBJ1-2	11	-	TGTGCCAGCAGCAAATCGAGCGGCTACACCTTC	CASSKSSGYTF